This T cell receptor beta chain was sequenced during a study of Ad26.COV2.S vaccination and SARS-CoV-2 variants. On the study more broadly: The COV1001 Ad26.COV2.S trial arm included the donor.

V lost 3 bases, J lost 5 bases, and 11 bases lay in between. This CDR3 has 14 amino acids. Germline CDR1 is SEHNR and CDR2 is FQNEAQ (reference sequence). Indicated treatment: 15 to 20 received Ad26.COV2.S at low or high dose, single or two shots; roughly five received placebo; per-sample allocation not given. After the first vaccine or placebo injection, samples were drawn on day 63. Sequencing was performed with immunoSEQ multiplex PCR; in TCRdb, only in-frame clones are kept and a portion is missing. Here the sample spans approximately 420,000 clones, 70% to 90% being singletons. The sequence was obtained from a person between 18 and 60 years old who received the Ad26.COV2.S COVID-19 vaccine or a placebo. Sequences were derived from peripheral blood, sampled in a trial of Ad26.COV2.S vaccine versus placebo. The V and J genes are TRBV7-9 and TRBJ1-5, with D perhaps matching TRBD1 (5 bases). CDR3 sequence reads: CASSLPGLYQPQHF. CDR3 bases: TGTGCCAGCAGCTTGCCGGGACTTTATCAGCCCCAGCATTTT.